Below, one T cell receptor beta chain is given with its context. Library input was around 1.9 micrograms of DNA from cryopreserved PBMCs. This CDR3 is built from 13 residues. Trimming pared 2 bases from V and 7 bases from J, leaving 11 bases between. Germline loops: CDR1 SGHTA, CDR2 FQGNSA. The data derive from a study of cytotoxic CD8 clonotypes in ibrutinib-treated CLL. Study as a whole: On average, approximately 95,000 productive rearrangements and a few hundred thousand productive templates per sample.

Only in-frame clones appear in the TCRdb table, and some are missing; sequencing was by immunoSEQ multiplex PCR. The profile covers approximately 130,000 clones, with around 84% appearing a single time and 2.5% to 3.5% taken by the ten largest. The gene calls are TRBV7-2 and TRBJ2-5; a weak D match, TRBD1 (5 bases). This sample comprised PBMCs, obtained after 24 months of ibrutinib treatment. The sequence was collected from a human donor with chronic lymphocytic leukemia. The CDR3 protein is CASSLSAGSTQYF. Here the CDR3 DNA reads TGTGCCAGCAGCTTAAGTGCAGGGTCGACCCAGTACTTC.